This T cell receptor (beta chain) was sequenced for a study of early T cells in non-severe SARS-CoV-2 infection. Study at large: The chains were unpaired, and the sequenced material was bulk RNA from unsorted whole blood.

Findings of the study overall: Matching with VDJdb favored anti-spike CD8 responses (missing private and CD4 specificities).

There are a few counts of this clonotype. Antigen unknown. This CDR3 contains 14 residues. Germline loops: CDR1 MNHEY, CDR2 SVGEGT. V dropped 6 bases and J dropped 2 bases, with 14 bases sitting between them. Individually, cDNA molecules had unique molecular identifiers attached to them. TCRdb reprocessed the 5' RACE reads with MiXCR, giving one entry per CDR3 protein. The data contain tens of thousands of distinct CDR3 sequences, about 9.3% of them singletons. The sample taken for sequencing was whole blood. The chain joins TRBV6-2 or TRBV6-3 to TRBJ2-7; D call uncertain. This receptor was identified in an adult who was a healthcare worker with PCR-confirmed SARS-CoV-2 infection or an uninfected control (not recorded which). The CDR3 is CASSPPAAAYEQYF. CDR3 nucleotide sequence: TGTGCCAGCAGCCCCCCCGCAGCCGCCTACGAGCAGTACTTC.